This is a list of T cell receptor beta chains from one sample in a study of blood T cell repertoires in COVID-19. Data came from immunoSEQ multiplex PCR; TCRdb stores just in-frame clones and leaves some out. The data contain 120,000 to 150,000 clones, around 90% of them singletons. The sequencing sample was made of peripheral blood. These receptors originate from a human donor with COVID-19, enrolled during active disease. The donor label of this sample is uncertain. CDR3s include the opening cysteine and the closing phenylalanine or tryptophan. D genes are given only for firm matches. A row's size may be missing; if present it is once, few, many or a size class.

>NA|TRBV5-1|TRBJ2-2|NA
TGCGCCAGCAGCCTTGACGGACAGTCGAACACCGGGGAGCTGTTTTTT
CASSLDGQSNTGELFF
>TRBD1|TRBV2|TRBJ2-7|NA
TGTGCCAGCCGGGACAGGGGCTACGAGCAGTACTTC
CASRDRGYEQYF
>TRBD1|TRBV6-2/TRBV6-3|TRBJ1-4|NA
TGTGCCAGCAGTGATGGACAGGGATTTAATGAAAAACTGTTTTTT
CASSDGQGFNEKLFF
>NA|TRBV6-1|TRBJ1-2|NA
TGTGCCAGCAGTGAATCTTGGGCCCTCGGCGGCTACACCTTC
CASSESWALGGYTF
>NA|TRBV6-5|TRBJ2-7|NA
TGTGCCAGCGGACTCCCCCGGGGGCAGTACTTC
CASGLPRGQYF
>NA|TRBV7-8|TRBJ1-2|NA
TGTGCCAGCAGCTTAGCCCGGGACTATGGCTACACCTTC
CASSLARDYGYTF
>NA|TRBV7-3|TRBJ2-1|NA
TGTGCCAGCCCAAACGGCGGGGCATATTACAATGAGCAGTTCTTC
CASPNGGAYYNEQFF
>NA|TRBV11-3|TRBJ1-2|few
TGTGCCAGCAGCTTAGTGGAGAACAAGCTCTATGGCTACACCTTC
CASSLVENKLYGYTF
>TRBD1|TRBV19|TRBJ1-2|NA
TGTGCCAGTAAAAGGTCAACAGGGGAGTACTATGGCTACACCTTC
CASKRSTGEYYGYTF
>TRBD1|TRBV29-1|TRBJ1-2|NA
TGCAGCGTGGTCCCAGGGGGCTATGGCTACACCTTC
CSVVPGGYGYTF
>NA|TRBV6-5|TRBJ1-1|NA
TGTGCCAGCAGTCCTTACGGCAGGGAAAGCAGTGGAGCTTTCTTT
CASSPYGRESSGAFF
>NA|TRBV30|TRBJ1-4|NA
TGTGCCTGGAGTGTACCCGGGGGTGCAACTAATGAAAAACTGTTTTTT
CAWSVPGGATNEKLFF
>NA|TRBV15|TRBJ1-2|NA
TGTGCCACCAGCCGGTCGGTACCGAGGCGTCGGTATGGCTACACCTTC
CATSRSVPRRRYGYTF
>TRBD2|TRBV13|TRBJ2-7|once
TGTGCCAGCAGCCTATCCCTGACTAGCGGGATCTCCTACGAGCAGTACTTC
CASSLSLTSGISYEQYF
>NA|TRBV27|TRBJ1-2|NA
TGTGCCAGCAGTTTAGAGCCCCCAGGCGGGCTTAACTATGGCTACACCTTC
CASSLEPPGGLNYGYTF
>TRBD2|TRBV25-1|TRBJ2-3|NA
TGTGCCAGCAGCCAGCGGGGCCTCACAGATACGCAGTATTTT
CASSQRGLTDTQYF
>TRBD1|TRBV4-2|TRBJ2-1|few
TGTGCCAGCAGCCCACTGACAGGGGGCGCAAGGAATGAGCAGTTCTTC
CASSPLTGGARNEQFF
>TRBD1|TRBV11-2|TRBJ1-5|NA
TGTGCCAGCAGCTTAGAAGGGGGCAGCAATCAGCCCCAGCATTTT
CASSLEGGSNQPQHF
>NA|TRBV7-2|TRBJ2-7|NA
TGTGCCAGCAATCCAGGGTCCCGGGGGTACGAGCAGTACTTC
CASNPGSRGYEQYF
>NA|TRBV27|TRBJ2-5|few
TGTGCCAGCAGTTTATCGGGATGGGCAGGGGGGCAAGAGACCCAGTACTTC
CASSLSGWAGGQETQYF
>TRBD2|TRBV24-1|TRBJ2-1|NA
TGTGCCACCAGTGACCCGGGACTAGCGGGAGTCCCCTACAATGAGCAGTTCTTC
CATSDPGLAGVPYNEQFF
>NA|TRBV2|TRBJ1-2|NA
TGTGCCAGCAGTGATGGGGGGAGCTATGGCTACACCTTC
CASSDGGSYGYTF
>NA|TRBV6-6|TRBJ2-7|NA
TGTGCCAGCAGTAGAATACAGCCTAACTACGAGCAGTACTTC
CASSRIQPNYEQYF
>TRBD2|TRBV7-2|TRBJ2-5|NA
TGTGCCAGCAGCTCGGGACTAGCGGGGTACCAAGAGACCCAGTACTTC
CASSSGLAGYQETQYF
>NA|TRBV7-6|TRBJ1-4|NA
TGTGCCAGCAGCTTAAGTGGAGCAACTAATGAAAAACTGTTTTTT
CASSLSGATNEKLFF
>NA|TRBV28|TRBJ1-1|NA
TGTGCCAGCAGTCGGATCACTCCAGGGCACACTGAAGCTTTCTTT
CASSRITPGHTEAFF
>NA|TRBV5-6|TRBJ1-3|NA
TGTGCCAGCAGCTTGCTTACAGACTCTGGAAACACCATATATTTT
CASSLLTDSGNTIYF
>NA|TRBV27|TRBJ2-7|NA
TGTGCCAGCAGTTTACTCTCGGGGTACGAGCAGTACTTC
CASSLLSGYEQYF
>TRBD2|TRBV24-1|TRBJ2-5|NA
TGTGCCACCAGTGAGGAAACGGGAGGTTTGGAGACCCAGTACTTC
CATSEETGGLETQYF
>NA|TRBV10-2|TRBJ1-5|few
TGCGCCAGCAGTGAGTCCGTGTCCCAGCCCCAGCATTTT
CASSESVSQPQHF
>NA|TRBV4-1|TRBJ2-7|NA
TGCGCCAGCAGCTGGGCCTGGGACACCTCCTACGAGCAGTACTTC
CASSWAWDTSYEQYF
>TRBD2|TRBV7-2|TRBJ2-1|NA
TGTGCCAGCAGCTTAGGCGGGGGTACCTACAATGAGCAGTTCTTC
CASSLGGGTYNEQFF
>NA|TRBV6-5|TRBJ1-4|NA
TGTGCCAGCAGTTACTCACAGTTTCCTAATGAAAAACTGTTTTTT
CASSYSQFPNEKLFF
>TRBD1|TRBV3-1/TRBV3-2|TRBJ1-2|once
TGTGCCAGCAGCCAAGAGGGGGCAGGGGGCACGGGCTACACCTTC
CASSQEGAGGTGYTF